Below, 15 T cell receptor beta chains from the same sample are listed, as sequenced in a study of shared clonotypes between healthy human individuals. In the naive CD8 group, cells lacked CD45RO and were positively selected for CCR7, so terminally differentiated effector memory CD45RA+ cells were left out. The data were produced by immunoSEQ multiplex PCR, yet TCRdb's version contains in-frame clones alone and is incomplete. This table holds under 1 million clones, 80% to 95% found once. Sequenced material: naive CD8+ T cells sorted from blood. These receptors came from a man aged 30 to 39 in good health.

The chain carries TRBV5-6 and TRBJ1-4; TRBD1 might be the D (5 bases). Trimming stripped 3 bases from V and 0 bases from J, with 21 bases between. The CDR3 has 19 amino acids. The germline CDR1 and CDR2 sequences are SGHDT and YYEEEE. In nucleotides, the CDR3 is TGTGCCAGCAGCTCCTTCCCCGACAGCCAGCACGCAACTAATGAAAAACTGTTTTTT. Its translation is CASSSFPDSQHATNEKLFF. Complete variable domain (other parts from reference TRBV5-6 and TRBJ1-4): DAGVTQSPTHLIKTRGQQVTLRCSPKSGHDTVSWYQQALGQGPQFIFQYYEEEERQRGNFPDRFSGHQFPNYSSELNVNALLLGDSALYLCASSSFPDSQHATNEKLFFGSGTQLSVL.

As concerns this clone: In the same sample, other DNA sequences code for this CDR3. V gene TRBV4-3 combines with J gene TRBJ2-7; weak D call: TRBD2 (6 bases). Germline V CDR1 and CDR2: LGHNA, YSLEER. V lost 0 bases and J lost 7, with 13 bases in between. This CDR3 is 14 amino acids long. The CDR3 here is CASSQDLVGGEQYF. CDR3 sequence (DNA): TGCGCCAGCAGCCAAGATCTGGTCGGAGGGGAGCAGTACTTC.

The chain couples TRBV11-2 to TRBJ1-2, with D unresolved. This CDR3 comprises 14 residues. The germline V gene has CDR1 SGHAT and CDR2 FQNNGV. V was trimmed by 2 bases and J by 0 bases, leaving 7 bases between them. The CDR3 DNA follows: TGTGCCAGCAGCTTAATGGTGGCTAACTATGGCTACACCTTC. Encoded protein: CASSLMVANYGYTF.

The chain joins TRBV23-1 to TRBJ2-4; the D call may be TRBD1 or TRBD2 (6 bases each). TRBV23-1 is given ORF status, its function remaining uncertain. V lost 0 bases to trimming and J lost 5 bases, with 17 bases between them. The CDR3 spans 17 residues. The CDR3 DNA follows: TGCGCCAGCAGTCAATCGAAGCCGGGGGCGCGTGAAAACATTCAGTACTTC. Translated: CASSQSKPGARENIQYF.

The genes are TRBV7-9 and TRBJ2-2; D may be TRBD1 or TRBD2 (5 bases each). The V gene's germline CDR1 is SEHNR and CDR2 FQNEAQ (reference sequence). Trimming removed 8 bases from V and 4 bases from J, with 8 bases in between. This CDR3 region has 12 residues. As DNA, the CDR3 is TGTGCCAGCCGGGGCGGCACCGGGGAGCTGTTTTTT. Protein: CASRGGTGELFF. Full variable domain (missing parts from reference TRBV7-9 and TRBJ2-2): DTGVSQNPRHKITKRGQNVTFRCDPISEHNRLYWYRQTLGQGPEFLTYFQNEAQLEKSRLLSDRFSAERPKGSFSTLEIQRTEQGDSAMYLCASRGGTGELFFGEGSRLTVL.

The V call is TRBV6-6, the J call TRBJ1-5, with D uncertain. The germline CDR1 and CDR2 sequences are MNHNY and SVGAGI (reference sequence). The V end was cut by 0 bases, the J end by 3 bases, with 6 bases between. The CDR3 has 14 amino acids. The CDR3 nucleotides read TGTGCCAGCAGTTACTCCCCAAACAATCAGCCCCAGCATTTT. Translated, it gives CASSYSPNNQPQHF.

The CDR3 here is CASSLASTGGEDTQYF. For the CDR3, the DNA is TGTGCCAGCAGCTTGGCATCGACAGGGGGAGAAGATACGCAGTATTTT. The chain carries TRBV5-4 and TRBJ2-3; 9 positions agree with TRBD1. V trimming: 0 bases; J trimming: 5 bases; junction bases outside the gene matches: 7. Per germline, CDR1 SGHNT and CDR2 YYREEE (reference sequence). This CDR3 has 16 amino acids.

The chain combines TRBV6-1 with TRBJ2-7; TRBD2 matches at 11 bases. The CDR3 is 19 residues long. Germline assignment: CDR1 MNHNS and CDR2 SASEGT. The trim removed 4 bases at V and 2 bases at J, leaving 16 bases unmatched. CDR3 loop: CASSAKLAGVPNLTYEQYF. CDR3 DNA sequence: TGTGCCAGCAGTGCCAAACTAGCGGGAGTCCCCAACCTAACCTACGAGCAGTACTTC.

The chain combines TRBV27 with TRBJ1-5; D gene ambiguous. The CDR3 is 15 residues long. V lost 7 bases to trimming and J lost 0 bases, with 13 bases between them. CDR1 is MNHEY, CDR2 SMNVEV, per germline (reference sequence). This CDR3 is CASKLAEYSNQPQHF. CDR3 coding DNA: TGTGCCAGCAAACTGGCAGAATATAGCAATCAGCCCCAGCATTTT.

The chain couples TRBV11-2 to TRBJ2-1; 9 nucleotides agree with TRBD2. The CDR3 runs 16 residues. Germline values: CDR1 SGHAT, CDR2 FQNNGV. The J segment lost 4 bases and the V segment lost 5 bases, leaving 9 bases of the junction unmatched. The CDR3 sequence is CASSPISGRGYNEQFF. The CDR3 DNA sequence: TGTGCCAGCAGCCCAATTAGCGGGAGAGGGTACAATGAGCAGTTCTTC.

The chain joins TRBV19 to TRBJ2-1; TRBD2 matches at 10 bases. In germline, CDR1 is LNHDA, CDR2 SQIVND (reference sequence). With 6 bases clipped from V and 3 bases from J, the junction kept 5 bases outside the gene matches. This CDR3 comprises 15 residues. This CDR3 is CASSATSGDYNEQFF. The CDR3 nucleotides read TGTGCCAGTAGCGCTACTAGCGGGGACTACAATGAGCAGTTCTTC.

The V call is TRBV5-6, the J call TRBJ2-2; D perhaps matches TRBD2 (5 bases). This CDR3 is built from 15 residues. With 0 bases removed from V and 3 bases from J, the gap between germline ends came to 9 bases. Germline CDR1 SGHDT, CDR2 YYEEEE. CDR3 coding DNA: TGTGCCAGCAGCTTGGCGGCTAGCCACACCGGGGAGCTGTTTTTT. This codes for CASSLAASHTGELFF. Filled out from reference TRBV5-6 and TRBJ2-2, the complete variable domain reads DAGVTQSPTHLIKTRGQQVTLRCSPKSGHDTVSWYQQALGQGPQFIFQYYEEEERQRGNFPDRFSGHQFPNYSSELNVNALLLGDSALYLCASSLAASHTGELFFGEGSRLTVL.

V usage is TRBV9 and J usage is TRBJ2-1; 7 nucleotides align to TRBD2. Per germline, CDR1 SGDLS and CDR2 YYNGEE. The CDR3 has 14 amino acids. V lost 0 bases to trimming and J lost 8 bases; unmatched junction nucleotides: 5. CDR3 amino acids: CASSVAGGWDEQFF. The CDR3 DNA reads as TGTGCCAGCAGCGTAGCGGGAGGATGGGATGAGCAGTTCTTC. Full variable domain (rest looked up from reference TRBV9 and TRBJ2-1): DSGVTQTPKHLITATGQRVTLRCSPRSGDLSVYWYQQSLDQGLQFLIQYYNGEERAKGNILERFSAQQFPDLHSELNLSSLELGDSALYFCASSVAGGWDEQFFGPGTRLTVL.

The rearrangement joins TRBV7-8 to TRBJ2-1; weak D call: TRBD2 (6 bases). Deletions cut 2 bases from V and 4 bases from J, with 12 bases between. Germline V gives CDR1 SGHVS, CDR2 FQNEAQ. The CDR3 covers 15 residues. DNA of the CDR3: TGTGCCAGCAGCTTATTGGCGGGACTGTACAATGAGCAGTTCTTC. It translates to CASSLLAGLYNEQFF. Variable domain in full (rest from reference TRBV7-8 and TRBJ2-1): GAGVSQSPRYKVAKRGQDVALRCDPISGHVSLFWYQQALGQGPEFLTYFQNEAQLDKSGLPSDRFFAERPEGSVSTLKIQRTQQEDSAVYLCASSLLAGLYNEQFFGPGTRLTVL.

This chain links TRBV19 with TRBJ2-5; D unresolved. Germline assignment: CDR1 LNHDA and CDR2 SQIVND (reference sequence). Trimming removed 1 base from V and 4 bases from J, with 10 bases in between. CDR3 length equals 14 residues. Here the CDR3 reads CASSIAAWGETQYF. CDR3 coding DNA: TGTGCCAGTAGTATAGCGGCGTGGGGAGAGACCCAGTACTTC.